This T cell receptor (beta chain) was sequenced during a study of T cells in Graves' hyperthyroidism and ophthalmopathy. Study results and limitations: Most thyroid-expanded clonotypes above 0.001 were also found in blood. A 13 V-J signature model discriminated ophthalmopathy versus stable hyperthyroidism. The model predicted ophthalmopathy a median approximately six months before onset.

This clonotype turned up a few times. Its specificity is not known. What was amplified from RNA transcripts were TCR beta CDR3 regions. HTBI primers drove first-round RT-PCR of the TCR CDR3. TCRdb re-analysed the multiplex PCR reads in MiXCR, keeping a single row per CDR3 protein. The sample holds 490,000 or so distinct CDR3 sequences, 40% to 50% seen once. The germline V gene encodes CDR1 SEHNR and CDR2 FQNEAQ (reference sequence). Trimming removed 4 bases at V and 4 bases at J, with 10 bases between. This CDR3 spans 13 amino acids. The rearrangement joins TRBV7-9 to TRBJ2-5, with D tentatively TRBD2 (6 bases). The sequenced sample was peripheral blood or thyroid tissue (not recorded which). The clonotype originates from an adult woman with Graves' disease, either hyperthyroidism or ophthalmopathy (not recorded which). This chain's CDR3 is CASSSDGGETQYF. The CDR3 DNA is TGTGCCAGCAGCTCTGACGGGGGAGAGACCCAGTACTTC.